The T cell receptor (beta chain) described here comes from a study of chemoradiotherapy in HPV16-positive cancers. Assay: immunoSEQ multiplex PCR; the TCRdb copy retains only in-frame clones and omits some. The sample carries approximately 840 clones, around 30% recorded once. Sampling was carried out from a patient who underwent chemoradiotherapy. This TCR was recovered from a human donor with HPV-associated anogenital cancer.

Here the CDR3 DNA reads TGTGCCAGCAGCTTAGCCCCCGGGGGAGGTCTGCCCCAGCATTTT. Translated, it gives CASSLAPGGGLPQHF. The gene calls are TRBV7-2 and TRBJ1-5, with D perhaps matching TRBD1 (5 bases). The V end was cut by 0 bases, the J end by 9 bases, with 15 bases between. Germline CDR1 is SGHTA and CDR2 is FQGNSA. This CDR3 region has 15 residues.